This TCR beta chain came from a study of blood T cell repertoires in COVID-19. Background on the study: Donors in the United States, Italy and Spain gave samples during acute or convalescent COVID-19.

Germline CDR1 is MNHEY and CDR2 is SMNVEV (reference sequence). The V end lost 6 bases, the J end lost 2 bases, and 22 bases lay between the germline ends. The CDR3 is 17 residues long. Participants were placed into cohorts based on the clinical history they reported. Sequencing used immunoSEQ multiplex PCR; TCRdb keeps in-frame clones, though not all of them. This table has some 250,000 clones, about nine tenths appearing once. The chain joins TRBV27 to TRBJ1-2, with D possibly TRBD1 on 6 matching bases. Specimen: PBMCs or T cells enriched from blood (not recorded which). This receptor was obtained from a man aged 18 to 29 who had recovered from COVID-19. CDR3 coding DNA: TGTGCCAGCAGCCGAGGGGGTCGCCTCGTGTCCAACTATGGCTACACCTTC. Translated: CASSRGGRLVSNYGYTF.